The T cell receptor (beta chain) under discussion was sequenced for a study of T-cell memory formation after mild COVID-19. Germline V lookup: CDR1 SGHNT, CDR2 YYREEE (reference sequence). This CDR3 is built from 15 residues. V was clipped by 5 bases and J by 4 bases; unmatched bases: 9. TCRdb processed the 5' RACE reads anew with MiXCR; each CDR3 protein has one entry. The data hold hundreds of thousands of distinct CDR3 sequences, with approximately 15% observed a single time. This clonotype occurred a few times. This chain links TRBV5-4 with TRBJ2-7; 10 bases match TRBD2. The sequence was collected from a man in his late teens or twenties who had mild COVID-19 (a few samples of this study predate the infection). Cell type and time point are not known. Sequencing was done on a sample of PBMCs or a T cell subset sorted from them (not recorded which). CDR3: CASSLGTSVAYEQYF. CDR3 sequence (DNA): TGTGCCAGCAGTCTCGGGACTAGCGTGGCGTACGAGCAGTACTTC. Variable domain in full (rest from reference TRBV5-4 and TRBJ2-7): ETGVTQSPTHLIKTRGQQVTLRCSSQSGHNTVSWYQQALGQGPQFIFQYYREEENGRGNFPPRFSGLQFPNYSSELNVNALELDDSALYLCASSLGTSVAYEQYFGPGTRLTVT.